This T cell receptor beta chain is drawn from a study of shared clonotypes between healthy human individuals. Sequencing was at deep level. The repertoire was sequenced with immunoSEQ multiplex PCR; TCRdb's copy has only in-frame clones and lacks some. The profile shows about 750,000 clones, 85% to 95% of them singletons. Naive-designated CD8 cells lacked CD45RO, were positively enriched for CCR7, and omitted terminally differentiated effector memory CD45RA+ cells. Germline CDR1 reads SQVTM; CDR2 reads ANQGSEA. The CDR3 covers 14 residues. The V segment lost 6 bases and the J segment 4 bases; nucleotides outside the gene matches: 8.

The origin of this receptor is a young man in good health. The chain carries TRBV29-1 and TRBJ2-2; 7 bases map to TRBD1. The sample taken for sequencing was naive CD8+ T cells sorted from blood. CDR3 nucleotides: TGCAGCGTGCAGGGGGAGTTGGGCACCGGGGAGCTGTTTTTT. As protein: CSVQGELGTGELFF.